A selection of T cell receptor beta chains follows, all from one sample in a study of T cell repertoires in cytomegalovirus infection. These receptors have no identified antigens. TCRdb reanalysed the reads using MiXCR and keeps one entry per CDR3 protein. The table has 700,000 to 950,000 distinct CDR3 sequences, less than 35% seen once. The sequencing used cultured CD8+ T cells from PBMCs, collected from culture after CMV antigen stimulation. The receptors come from a human donor in good health (CMV status not recorded). Some clones in this sample may be carry-over from other donors' samples. Each CDR3 is given with its conserved first and last residue. A D gene is named only where the DNA matches it firmly. Size tells how often a clone was seen (once, few, many) or the class of an expanded clone, and some rows leave it out.

V	D	J	size	CDR3	DNA
TRBV7-9	TRBD2	TRBJ2-5	many	CASSPGTSGGETQYF	TGTGCCAGCAGCCCTGGGACTAGCGGGGGAGAGACCCAGTACTTC
TRBV7-9	-	TRBJ1-1	-	CASSLSLGGFRAEAFF	TGTGCCAGCAGCTTATCTCTGGGTGGTTTCAGGGCTGAAGCTTTCTTT
TRBV4-1	-	TRBJ2-6	-	CASSQAPGSISGANVLTF	TGCGCCAGCAGCCAAGCCCCAGGATCTATCTCTGGGGCCAACGTCCTGACTTTC
TRBV4-1	-	TRBJ2-2	-	CASSQEHTAEGTGELFF	TGCGCCAGCAGCCAAGAACATACCGCCGAGGGAACCGGGGAGCTGTTTTTT
TRBV11-1	-	TRBJ1-2	-	CASSPRENYGYTF	TGTGCCAGCAGCCCCCGGGAAAACTATGGCTACACCTTC
TRBV4-3	TRBD1	TRBJ1-4	few	CASSQAGQGANEKLFF	TGCGCCAGCAGCCAAGCGGGACAGGGGGCGAATGAAAAACTGTTTTTT
TRBV7-9	-	TRBJ1-1	-	CASSLEGSGTEAFF	TGTGCCAGCAGCTTAGAGGGCAGCGGGACTGAAGCTTTCTTT
TRBV7-2	-	TRBJ2-3	many	CASTSWHTDTQYF	TGTGCCAGCACCTCCTGGCACACAGATACGCAGTATTTT
TRBV27	-	TRBJ2-1	few	CASSLSKGFYNEQFF	TGTGCCAGCAGTTTATCGAAAGGGTTTTACAATGAGCAGTTCTTC
TRBV27	TRBD1	TRBJ1-2	-	CASSLRRDRGNYGYTF	TGTGCCAGCAGTTTACGCCGGGACAGGGGAAACTATGGCTACACCTTC
TRBV7-2	TRBD1	TRBJ1-1	-	CASSLVPLDRGGTEAFF	TGTGCCAGCAGCTTAGTACCCCTCGACAGGGGAGGGACTGAAGCTTTCTTT
TRBV12-3/TRBV12-4	-	TRBJ1-5	-	CASRTESNQPQHF	TGTGCCAGCAGGACAGAGAGCAATCAGCCCCAGCATTTT
TRBV12-3/TRBV12-4	TRBD1	TRBJ2-2	few	CASREQGAGTGELFF	TGTGCCAGCAGGGAACAGGGGGCAGGCACCGGGGAGCTGTTTTTT
TRBV7-8	-	TRBJ1-1	many	CASSYEGPNTEAFF	TGTGCCAGCAGCTACGAGGGACCGAACACTGAAGCTTTCTTT
TRBV7-9	-	TRBJ2-4	-	CASSLDAKNIQYF	TGTGCCAGCAGCTTAGACGCCAAAAACATTCAGTACTTC
TRBV7-3	-	TRBJ2-2	-	CASSSHPDDTGELFF	TGTGCCAGCAGCTCCCACCCGGACGACACCGGGGAGCTGTTTTTT
TRBV7-9	-	TRBJ2-1	many	CASSLGVQVYNEQFF	TGTGCCAGCAGCTTAGGGGTGCAAGTCTACAATGAGCAGTTCTTC
TRBV24-1	TRBD1	TRBJ2-2	-	CATSDPDRGDTGELFF	TGTGCCACCAGTGATCCGGACAGGGGGGACACCGGGGAGCTGTTTTTT
TRBV3-1	-	TRBJ2-3	-	CASSQDVVDTQYF	TGTGCCAGCAGCCAAGACGTGGTAGATACGCAGTATTTT
TRBV12-3/TRBV12-4	TRBD2	TRBJ2-2	many	CASSFRLAGGNPNTGELFF	TGTGCCAGCAGCTTCCGACTAGCGGGGGGAAATCCGAACACCGGGGAGCTGTTTTTT
TRBV27	-	TRBJ1-1	-	CASSLMRDIRWGEAFF	TGTGCCAGCAGTTTAATGAGGGACATTCGCTGGGGTGAAGCTTTCTTT
TRBV19	-	TRBJ2-2	-	CASSIPYTGELFF	TGTGCCAGTAGTATACCGTACACCGGGGAGCTGTTTTTT
TRBV12-3/TRBV12-4	TRBD2	TRBJ2-5	-	CASSWAGEETQYF	TGTGCCAGCTCCTGGGCGGGGGAAGAGACCCAGTACTTC
TRBV6-2/TRBV6-3	-	TRBJ2-3	few	CATSMGTDTQYF	TGTGCCACCAGTATGGGAACAGATACGCAGTATTTT
TRBV6-1	TRBD1	TRBJ1-1	-	CASTLGVGGVTEAFF	TGTGCCAGCACCCTTGGAGTAGGGGGCGTAACTGAAGCTTTCTTT
TRBV15	TRBD1	TRBJ2-5	-	CATSRAGTAKETQYF	TGTGCCACCAGCAGAGCCGGGACAGCAAAAGAGACCCAGTACTTC
TRBV12-3/TRBV12-4	TRBD1	TRBJ2-7	-	CASSFQRQGAHEQYF	TGTGCCAGCAGTTTCCAAAGACAGGGGGCGCACGAGCAGTACTTC
TRBV6-6	-	TRBJ1-1	-	CASIGRGGYTEAFF	TGTGCCAGCATTGGTAGAGGTGGGTACACTGAAGCTTTCTTT
TRBV7-9	TRBD1	TRBJ1-1	-	CASRNPGGDTEAFF	TGTGCCAGCAGAAATCCAGGGGGGGATACTGAAGCTTTCTTT
TRBV13	-	TRBJ2-1	few	CASSYRGLGYEQFF	TGTGCCAGCAGCTATCGCGGGCTAGGTTATGAGCAGTTCTTC
TRBV12-3/TRBV12-4	TRBD1	TRBJ1-4	few	CASRTGFDEKLFF	TGTGCCAGCAGGACAGGGTTCGATGAAAAACTGTTTTTT
TRBV7-9	TRBD2	TRBJ2-5	many	CASSSTSGGFQETQYF	TGTGCCAGCAGCTCGACTAGCGGGGGATTCCAAGAGACCCAGTACTTC
TRBV6-2/TRBV6-3	-	TRBJ2-1	-	CVSSHGQGGNEQFF	TGTGTCAGCAGTCATGGACAGGGAGGGAATGAGCAGTTCTTC
TRBV7-9	-	TRBJ1-2	few	CASSLSVAGANYGYTF	TGTGCCAGCAGCTTATCTGTTGCAGGGGCGAACTATGGCTACACCTTC
TRBV7-6	-	TRBJ2-5	few	CASSPLMGIKETQYF	TGTGCCAGCAGCCCCCTAATGGGAATTAAAGAGACCCAGTACTTC
TRBV16	-	TRBJ1-4	few	CASSQSGGLYEKLFF	TGTGCCAGCAGCCAATCTGGGGGCCTCTATGAAAAACTGTTTTTT
TRBV27	TRBD2	TRBJ2-5	-	CASSLSGGAHQETQYF	TGTGCCAGCAGTCTTAGCGGGGGGGCCCACCAAGAGACCCAGTACTTC
TRBV5-4	-	TRBJ1-1	-	CASSSPTTGETEAFF	TGTGCCAGCAGCTCCCCCACGACAGGCGAGACTGAAGCTTTCTTT
TRBV6-1	-	TRBJ1-5	-	CASSPSGGLGVNQPQHF	TGTGCCAGCAGCCCTTCCGGCGGGTTAGGAGTCAATCAGCCCCAGCATTTT
TRBV5-6	-	TRBJ1-2	-	CASSLGVGMSLSGYTF	TGTGCCAGCAGCTTGGGGGTCGGTATGTCTCTATCTGGCTACACCTTC
TRBV20-1	-	TRBJ1-1	-	CSARADWNTEAFF	TGCAGTGCCAGGGCAGATTGGAACACTGAAGCTTTCTTT
TRBV20-1	TRBD1	TRBJ1-2	-	CSARTDRAFYGYTF	TGCAGTGCGAGAACGGACAGGGCCTTTTATGGCTACACCTTC
TRBV12-3/TRBV12-4	-	TRBJ2-1	few	CASNNRGYRDEQFF	TGTGCCAGCAATAACCGGGGTTACCGGGATGAGCAGTTCTTC
TRBV27	-	TRBJ1-5	few	CASSFSRDSNQPQHF	TGTGCCAGCAGTTTCTCCAGGGATAGCAATCAGCCCCAGCATTTT
TRBV25-1	-	TRBJ1-1	few	CASSPQLGRELNTEAFF	TGTGCCAGCAGTCCACAACTAGGACGGGAGTTGAACACTGAAGCTTTCTTT
TRBV7-9	-	TRBJ2-1	many	CASSLAEYNEQFF	TGTGCCAGCAGCTTAGCAGAGTACAATGAGCAGTTCTTC
TRBV15	-	TRBJ1-1	-	CATLGTEAFF	TGTGCCACCCTCGGCACTGAAGCTTTCTTT
TRBV20-1	-	TRBJ1-2	-	CSAREWRVHGYTF	TGCAGTGCTAGAGAATGGAGGGTTCATGGCTACACCTTC
TRBV6-5	-	TRBJ1-2	-	CASRLMRSSPSRGYTF	TGTGCCAGCAGACTAATGAGGAGTTCCCCTTCGCGTGGCTACACCTTC
TRBV24-1	-	TRBJ2-5	-	CATSDPVLETQYF	TGTGCCACCAGTGATCCAGTTTTGGAGACCCAGTACTTC
TRBV6-2/TRBV6-3	-	TRBJ2-2	-	CASHGSGDHPGELFF	TGTGCCAGCCACGGGTCAGGGGATCACCCCGGGGAGCTGTTTTTT
TRBV7-6	TRBD2	TRBJ2-1	few	CASSPYGGDNNEQFF	TGTGCCAGCAGCCCATACGGGGGGGATAACAATGAGCAGTTCTTC
TRBV27	-	TRBJ2-4	-	CASSFGGLNIQYF	TGTGCCAGCAGTTTTGGAGGGTTGAACATTCAGTACTTC
TRBV7-9	-	TRBJ2-5	-	CASSPTAGLRETQYF	TGTGCCAGCAGCCCGACGGCAGGGTTGCGAGAGACCCAGTACTTC
TRBV7-8	TRBD1	TRBJ2-1	few	CASSSGQGARNEQFF	TGTGCCAGCAGCTCTGGACAGGGGGCGAGAAATGAGCAGTTCTTC
TRBV12-3/TRBV12-4	TRBD1	TRBJ1-6	-	CASRLGTGGERNSPLHF	TGTGCCAGCAGATTAGGGACAGGGGGCGAACGAAATTCACCCCTCCACTTT
TRBV12-3/TRBV12-4	-	TRBJ2-2	-	CASSRQSTGELFF	TGTGCCAGCAGCCGACAGAGTACCGGGGAGCTGTTTTTT
TRBV7-6	-	TRBJ1-2	many	CASSLASGDYGYTF	TGTGCCAGCAGCTTAGCGTCAGGGGACTATGGCTACACCTTC
TRBV7-2	-	TRBJ2-5	-	CASSLYTEGETRYF	TGTGCCAGCAGCTTATATACCGAAGGAGAGACCCGGTACTTC